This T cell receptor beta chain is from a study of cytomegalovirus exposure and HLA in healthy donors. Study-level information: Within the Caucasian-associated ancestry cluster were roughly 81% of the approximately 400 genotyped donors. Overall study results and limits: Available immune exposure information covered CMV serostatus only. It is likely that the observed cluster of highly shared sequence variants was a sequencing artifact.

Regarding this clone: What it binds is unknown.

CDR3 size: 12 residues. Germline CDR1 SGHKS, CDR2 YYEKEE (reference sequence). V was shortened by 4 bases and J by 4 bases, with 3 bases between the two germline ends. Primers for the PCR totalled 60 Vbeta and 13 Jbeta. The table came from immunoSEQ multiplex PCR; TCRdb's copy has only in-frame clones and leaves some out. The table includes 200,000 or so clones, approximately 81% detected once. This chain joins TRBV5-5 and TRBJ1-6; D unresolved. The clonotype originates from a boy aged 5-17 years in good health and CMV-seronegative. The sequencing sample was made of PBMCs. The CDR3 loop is CASSEYNSPLHF. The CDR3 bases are TGTGCCAGCAGCGAGTATAATTCACCCCTCCACTTT.